The rows below give T cell receptor beta chains drawn from one sample of a study of T cell repertoires in cytomegalovirus infection. From the reads, TCRdb called clonotypes with MiXCR, one entry per CDR3 protein. Among roughly 190,000 distinct CDR3 sequences listed, 7.5% to 10% were seen once. Sequencing used PBMCs. Source of these receptors: a human donor in good health (CMV status not recorded). Some clones in this sample may be carry-over from other donors' samples. Each CDR3 is given with its conserved first and last residue. A D gene is named only where the DNA matches it firmly. The size entry is marked missing in some rows and otherwise reads once, few, many or a size class.

clone_size	v_call	d_call	j_call	cdr3_nt	cdr3_aa
many	TRBV7-2	-	TRBJ1-2	TGTGCCAGCACCAAGTGGGGGAACTATGGCTACACCTTC	CASTKWGNYGYTF
many	TRBV6-2/TRBV6-3	-	TRBJ1-2	TGTGCCAGCAGCCCCGGCGAAAACTATGGCTACACCTTC	CASSPGENYGYTF
-	TRBV20-1	TRBD2	TRBJ2-1	TGCAGTGCTAGACAGGGTAGCGGGAACTACAATGAGCAGTTCTTC	CSARQGSGNYNEQFF
-	TRBV7-8	TRBD2	TRBJ2-7	TGTGCCAGCAGCTTAGGTTCCTGGCTAGCGGGAAGCGCCTACGAGCAGTACTTC	CASSLGSWLAGSAYEQYF
-	TRBV5-1	TRBD2	TRBJ2-1	TGCGCCAGCGGCCCCGGGGTAGCGGGAGGCAATGAGCAGTTCTTC	CASGPGVAGGNEQFF
few	TRBV7-6	-	TRBJ1-1	TGTGCCAGCAGCTTATTACGCGGACGGAACACTGAAGCTTTCTTT	CASSLLRGRNTEAFF
many	TRBV2	-	TRBJ1-5	TGTGCCAGCAGCCTTGGGGCAGCTAGCAATCAGCCCCAGCATTTT	CASSLGAASNQPQHF
-	TRBV20-1	-	TRBJ2-3	TGCAGTGCTAGAGACGCGAGAAGCACAGATACGCAGTATTTT	CSARDARSTDTQYF
few	TRBV29-1	TRBD1	TRBJ1-5	TGCAGCGTTGCTGGACAGGGCACTCAGCCCCAGCATTTT	CSVAGQGTQPQHF
many	TRBV6-2/TRBV6-3	-	TRBJ1-5	TGTGCCAGCACCCTCGTCGGGACACCCCTTTCCAATCAGCCCCAGCATTTT	CASTLVGTPLSNQPQHF
few	TRBV28	-	TRBJ1-2	TGTGCCAGCACCCCAGGGGACTATGGCTACACCTTC	CASTPGDYGYTF
few	TRBV5-8	TRBD1	TRBJ1-1	TGTGCCAGCAGCTTGCAACAGGGGGCTCCTTTCTTT	CASSLQQGAPFF
-	TRBV5-1	-	TRBJ1-3	TGCGCCAGCAGCCAAGGAGGCAGGGGCTCTGGAAACACCATATATTTT	CASSQGGRGSGNTIYF
many	TRBV7-2	TRBD2	TRBJ2-3	TGTGCCAGCACCGGGACTAGCGGGGGGAGGACAGATACGCAGTATTTT	CASTGTSGGRTDTQYF
many	TRBV5-1	TRBD2	TRBJ2-1	TGCGCCAGCAGCTTTCGGCAGGGGGGGGCTAGCGGGAGTAGGGGCGATGAGCAGTTCTTC	CASSFRQGGASGSRGDEQFF
many	TRBV20-1	TRBD2	TRBJ2-1	TGCAGTGTGGAGGGACTAGCGGGAGTGGAGCAGTTCTTC	CSVEGLAGVEQFF
-	TRBV24-1	TRBD2	TRBJ2-1	TGTGCCACCTCCTCGCAGGCGGGAGGGGTCAATGAGCAGTTCTTC	CATSSQAGGVNEQFF
few	TRBV12-3/TRBV12-4	-	TRBJ1-2	TGTGCCAGCAGTCGTCTGCCCTCATATGGCTACACCTTC	CASSRLPSYGYTF
many	TRBV7-8	-	TRBJ1-1	TGTGCCAGCAGCCCGCAGGGCAGGAACACTGAAGCTTTCTTT	CASSPQGRNTEAFF
few	TRBV7-2	TRBD1	TRBJ1-2	TGTGCCAGCAGCCCGGCCGGGACAGGGGACTATGGCTACACCTTC	CASSPAGTGDYGYTF
many	TRBV27	-	TRBJ2-2	TGTGCCAGCAGTTTTAGGGGACCGCCATCCTCTACGGAGCTGTTTTTT	CASSFRGPPSSTELFF
many	TRBV24-1	-	TRBJ1-2	TGTGCCACCAGTGAGGCCGGGGCTAACTATGGCTACACCTTC	CATSEAGANYGYTF
few	TRBV11-3	-	TRBJ2-3	TGTGCCAGCAGCTTAGATACGGGAGATACGCAGTATTTT	CASSLDTGDTQYF
-	TRBV20-1	TRBD2	TRBJ2-1	TGCAGTGTCCCCGGGACTAAAGAGCAGTTCTTC	CSVPGTKEQFF
many	TRBV7-2	-	TRBJ1-5	TGTGCCAGCAGCTTCATGAATCAGCCCCAGCATTTT	CASSFMNQPQHF
many	TRBV2	-	TRBJ1-5	TGTGCCAGCAGTAACGTTACAGGGAGCGGACAGCCCCAGCATTTT	CASSNVTGSGQPQHF
-	TRBV6-2/TRBV6-3	TRBD2	TRBJ2-7	TGTGCCAGCAGTTATCCCTCGACTAGCGGGTACGAGCAGTACTTC	CASSYPSTSGYEQYF
few	TRBV4-3	-	TRBJ2-6	TGCGCCAGCAGCCAAGGACGGAACTCTGGGGCCAACGTCCTGACTTTC	CASSQGRNSGANVLTF
many	TRBV7-2	-	TRBJ1-1	TGTGCCAGCAGCGCTTTACAGGGACTGAACACTGAAGCTTTCTTT	CASSALQGLNTEAFF
few	TRBV18	-	TRBJ1-2	TGTGCCAGCTCACCGAAATCCTATGGCTACACCTTC	CASSPKSYGYTF
-	TRBV7-2	-	TRBJ2-5	TGTGCCAGCAGCTTAGTAGGAGGATCGTGGCAAGAGACCCAGTACTTC	CASSLVGGSWQETQYF